The 16 T cell receptor beta chains presented below share a single source sample, sequenced in a study of CD8 T cells in Susac syndrome (dated by TCRdb to between 2018 and 2020). Receptor amplification or capture employed the immunoSEQ multiplex PCR assay. RNA was extracted using the RNeasy kit, and about 0.45 to 1 ug of the RNA was reverse transcribed with random hexamers. TCRdb reworked the public reads: Q25 trimming with fastp, MiXCR clone assembly, productive beta chains retained. Each entry merges the rows of one CDR3 protein and shows their most common DNA and genes. The sample contains roughly 110,000 distinct CDR3 sequences, 85% to 95% of them found a single time. Clones ranked in the top ten supply around 0.12% of the sample. Sequencing was performed on CD8+ T cells from PBMCs. These receptor sequences come from a human donor in good health.

This sequence joins TRBV28 and TRBJ2-7; the D gene is possibly TRBD2 (6 bases). In germline, CDR1 is MDHEN, CDR2 SYDVKM. The CDR3 contains 14 residues. V lost 1 base to trimming and J lost 3 bases, with 10 bases between them. The CDR3 loop is CASSLLGGGYEQYF. CDR3 nucleotides: TGTGCCAGCAGTTTATTGGGGGGAGGCTACGAGCAGTACTTC.

The chain is built from TRBV7-9 and TRBJ2-1; TRBD2 aligns across 9 bases. Germline loops: CDR1 SEHNR, CDR2 FQNEAQ (reference sequence). After removal of 7 bases from V and 7 bases from J, the junction contained 5 bases not matched to a gene. The CDR3 is 13 residues long. This chain's CDR3 is CASNGGGANEQFF. In nucleotides, the CDR3 is TGTGCCAGCAACGGCGGGGGGGCAAATGAGCAGTTCTTC.

This clonotype has only a few counts. This chain connects TRBV5-5 to TRBJ1-3; D is unresolved. Trimming left V 1 base short and J 1 base short, with 0 bases between. CDR1 and CDR2 (germline): SGHKS, YYEKEE (reference sequence). This CDR3 is 12 amino acids long. CDR3: CASSLSGNTIYF. The CDR3, as DNA: TGTGCCAGCAGCTTGTCTGGAAACACCATATATTTT.

V usage is TRBV4-3 and J usage is TRBJ2-5; D is tentatively TRBD1 or TRBD2 (5 bases each). The CDR3 sequence is 15 residues long. V shed 4 bases and J shed 3 bases, with 15 bases lying between them. From germline, CDR1 is LGHNA and CDR2 YSLEER. The CDR3 protein is CASSLEGRPEETQYF. For the CDR3, the DNA is TGCGCCAGCAGCCTTGAGGGGCGTCCCGAAGAGACCCAGTACTTC.

The chain carries TRBV7-6 and TRBJ2-5; 7 nucleotides match TRBD2. The J segment lost 4 bases and the V segment lost 5 bases, leaving 10 bases of the junction unmatched. Germline CDR1 and CDR2: SGHVS and FNYEAQ. CDR3 size: 15 residues. The CDR3 region has the DNA TGTGCCAGCAGCGCCATGCTAGCGGCGGGAGAGACCCAGTACTTC. Translation gives CASSAMLAAGETQYF.

This rearrangement joins TRBV7-2 to TRBJ2-1; 13 bases map to TRBD2. The germline V gene encodes CDR1 SGHTA and CDR2 FQGNSA. The CDR3 sequence is 16 residues long. J gave up 7 bases and V 4 bases, and 7 bases lay outside the gene matches. The CDR3 loop reads CASSSRTSGGGNEQFF. Here the CDR3 DNA reads TGTGCCAGCAGCTCCCGGACTAGCGGGGGAGGGAATGAGCAGTTCTTC.

This sequence joins TRBV7-9 and TRBJ1-5; D gene ambiguous. The length of the CDR3 is 10 residues. CDR1 is SEHNR and CDR2 is FQNEAQ in the germline V gene (reference sequence). V lost 3 bases and J 11 bases, leaving 5 bases between the germline ends. CDR3 protein: CASSFETQHF. The DNA for the CDR3 is TGTGCCAGCAGCTTCGAGACCCAGCATTTT.

The rearrangement uses TRBV7-9 and TRBJ2-5, with 10 positions matching TRBD2. Germline-derived CDR1 and CDR2 are SEHNR and FQNEAQ (reference sequence). V lost 5 bases and J lost 5; bases outside the gene matches: 14. The CDR3 is made up of 17 amino acids. CDR3 sequence (DNA): TGTGCCAGCAGCAATCCCCATGTAGCGGGGGGTCCGGAGACCCAGTACTTC. This gives the protein CASSNPHVAGGPETQYF.

The chain combines TRBV3-1 with TRBJ1-2; tentatively, D is TRBD1 (5 bases). Germline V lookup: CDR1 LGHDT, CDR2 YNNKEL (reference sequence). This CDR3 is built from 13 residues. The V and J ends lost 1 base and 7 bases respectively, with 10 bases between them. CDR3 region: CASSQGQGGGYTF. CDR3 DNA: TGTGCCAGCAGCCAAGGGCAGGGCGGTGGCTACACCTTC.

The chain is built from TRBV3-1 and TRBJ2-1, with unresolved D. Per the germline V gene, CDR1 is LGHDT and CDR2 is YNNKEL (reference sequence). V was shortened by 4 bases and J by 0 bases, with 16 bases between the two germline ends. The CDR3 is 17 amino acids. CDR3 protein: CASSPYSEASSYNEQFF. The DNA for the CDR3 is TGTGCCAGCAGCCCCTATTCCGAGGCGAGCTCCTACAATGAGCAGTTCTTC.

The chain employs TRBV12-3 or TRBV12-4 and TRBJ2-3; 13 bases fit TRBD2. The CDR3 totals 16 residues. The ends lost 4 bases at V and 5 bases at J; junction bases unmatched: 6. The CDR3 sequence: CASSSTSGRIRDTQYF. In DNA form, the CDR3 reads TGTGCCAGCAGTTCGACTAGCGGGAGGATCCGAGATACGCAGTATTTT.

This sequence joins TRBV5-1 and TRBJ1-6; no definite D call. V shed 4 bases and J shed 10 bases, with 15 bases lying between them. CDR1 is SGHRS, CDR2 YFSETQ, per germline. The CDR3 length is 14 residues. CDR3 bases: TGCGCCAGCAGCGACCGGAGGGTAGACTCACCCCTCCACTTT. Translation: CASSDRRVDSPLHF.

V and J are TRBV4-3 and TRBJ2-3; a possible D gene is TRBD2 (5 bases). The length of the CDR3 is 14 residues. V lost 1 base, J lost 4 bases, and 9 bases lay in between. The germline V gene has CDR1 LGHNA and CDR2 YSLEER. CDR3 in DNA: TGCGCCAGCAGCCAAGGCGGGTTCTCAGATACGCAGTATTTT. It specifies CASSQGGFSDTQYF.

The chain carries TRBV6-5 and TRBJ1-2; a weak D match, TRBD1 (5 bases). The V end was cut by 7 bases, the J end by 2 bases, with 11 bases between. The CDR3 contains 13 residues. Germline values: CDR1 MNHEY, CDR2 SVGAGI. The CDR3 region is CASKGTGNYGYTF. DNA for the CDR3: TGTGCCAGCAAAGGGACGGGGAACTATGGCTACACCTTC.

The chain has TRBV13 and TRBJ2-7; tentative D call: TRBD2 (5 bases). The ends were cut back, 6 bases at V and 3 bases at J, with 12 bases in the middle. The CDR3 loop spans 13 amino acids. CDR1 is PRHDT and CDR2 is FYEKMQ in the germline V gene (reference sequence). The CDR3 nucleotides read TGTGCCAGCAGTTACGGGGAACTCTACGAGCAGTACTTC. Residues: CASSYGELYEQYF.

V gene TRBV14 combines with J gene TRBJ1-1, with 10 bases lining up with TRBD1. Germline CDR1 is SGHDN and CDR2 is FVKESK. The CDR3 consists of 15 residues. Trimming took 3 bases from V and 2 from J; bases not matched to a gene: 3. The CDR3 loop reads CASSHRTGGNTEAFF. As DNA, the CDR3 is TGTGCCAGCAGCCACCGGACAGGGGGTAACACTGAAGCTTTCTTT.